Listed below are T cell receptor beta chains from one sample, sequenced in a study of persistence of HIV-infected CD4 T cells. These receptors' antigens are unknown. Method: immunoSEQ multiplex PCR; TCRdb's copy keeps in-frame clones and lacks some. The sample gives approximately 34,000 clones, 82% of which show up once; more than 15% is in the top ten. The sample was CD4+ T cells sorted from PBMCs after approximately 18-hour stimulation, taken from a patient who received antiretroviral therapy. The receptors were gathered from an adult woman with HIV who was CMV-seropositive. The conserved cysteine and the conserved F or W are not part of the CDR3 here. Size values are once, few and many counts, or a class for expanded clones, and some rows have none.

CDR3aa	v_gene	abundance	j_gene
ASSVGQGIGYT	TRBV19	NA	TRBJ1-2
ASSGQGIYEQY	TRBV25-1	NA	TRBJ2-7
ATSLNPGPNEKLF	TRBV15	NA	TRBJ1-4
ASSLGPTPRDTQY	TRBV5-6	NA	TRBJ2-3
ASSTTRGGTEAF	TRBV19	NA	TRBJ1-1
ASSSGQGPRTGELF	TRBV19	NA	TRBJ2-2
ASSNRGTGELF	TRBV19	NA	TRBJ2-2
ASSTEPGTGKY	TRBV7-3	NA	TRBJ2-7
ASSQDTNQPQH	TRBV18	NA	TRBJ1-5
ASSLNGNQPQH	TRBV27	NA	TRBJ1-5
ASSPEGAGGGYT	TRBV7-3	NA	TRBJ1-2
ASSSQSGYT	TRBV28	NA	TRBJ1-2
ASSSRVRGRVAKNIQY	TRBV5-6	NA	TRBJ2-4
ASSRDRIMGYT	TRBV9	NA	TRBJ1-2
ASSIQGGDADIQY	TRBV19	few	TRBJ2-4
ASSPSSGGDDEQY	TRBV7-2	NA	TRBJ2-7
ASSYGQGAHGYT	TRBV6-5	NA	TRBJ1-2
ASSYWDGGAGELF	TRBV6-5	NA	TRBJ2-2
ASSPETSGRGNEQF	TRBV18	NA	TRBJ2-1
ASGLRDRGANTGELF	TRBV12-5	few	TRBJ2-2
ASSPLGPAGANVLT	TRBV14	NA	TRBJ2-6
ATSGGGNQPQH	TRBV24-1	medium-sized	TRBJ1-5
ASSVDWRSNQPQH	TRBV9	NA	TRBJ1-5
ASSRNSGRAVTDTQY	TRBV18	NA	TRBJ2-3
ASTRTRGVLSATDTQY	TRBV3-1/TRBV3-2	NA	TRBJ2-3
ASSSVGVKDSPLH	TRBV19	NA	TRBJ1-6
ASQRGDSPYNEQF	TRBV19	once	TRBJ2-1
ASSPQGRNQPQH	TRBV27	NA	TRBJ1-5
ASSDSRTNYGYT	TRBV2	NA	TRBJ1-2
ATSVLQGGNQPQH	TRBV15	NA	TRBJ1-5
ASSYDDRIQGEQY	TRBV6-5	NA	TRBJ2-7
ASSSTGTGSHEQY	TRBV28	NA	TRBJ2-7